Given below is one T cell receptor beta chain in context. The antigen is unknown. Data came from immunoSEQ multiplex PCR; TCRdb stores just in-frame clones and leaves some out. The sample has roughly 70,000 clones; approximately 85% are singletons. Exclusion applied to patients with autoimmune disease history or systemic immunosuppression. V lost 4 bases, J lost 5 bases, and 8 bases lay in between. Per the germline V gene, CDR1 is SGHNT and CDR2 is YENEEA. CDR3 size: 13 residues. This entry is derived from a study of OX40 agonist ivuxolimab in advanced cancers. Study-wide background: Patients were treated with intravenous ivuxolimab, dosed at 0.01 to 10 mg/kg and infused every 2 weeks.

Study findings and constraints: At 0.1 to 3.0 mg/kg and by week 6, CD4+ and CD8+ T cells in the blood had expanded clonally.

Material: CD4+ or CD8+ T cells sorted from blood, obtained in a trial of the OX40 agonist ivuxolimab. V is TRBV11-3 and J is TRBJ2-2; D gene ambiguous. This TCR was recovered from an adult with an advanced solid tumor such as melanoma, head and neck, liver or kidney cancer. CDR3 coding DNA: TGTGCCAGCAGCTCACCCCGGACCGGGGAGCTGTTTTTT. Protein: CASSSPRTGELFF.